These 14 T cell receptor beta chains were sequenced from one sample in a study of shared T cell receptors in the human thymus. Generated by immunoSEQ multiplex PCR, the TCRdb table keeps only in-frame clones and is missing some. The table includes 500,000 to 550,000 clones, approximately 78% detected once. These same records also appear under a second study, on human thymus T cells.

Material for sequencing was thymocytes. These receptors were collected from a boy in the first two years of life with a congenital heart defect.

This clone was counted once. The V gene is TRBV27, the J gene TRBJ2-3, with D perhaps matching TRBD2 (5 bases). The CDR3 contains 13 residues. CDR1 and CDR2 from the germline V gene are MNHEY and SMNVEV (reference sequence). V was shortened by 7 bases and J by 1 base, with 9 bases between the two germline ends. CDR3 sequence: CASIPGGTDTQYF. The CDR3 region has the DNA TGTGCCAGCATCCCCGGGGGCACAGATACGCAGTATTTT.

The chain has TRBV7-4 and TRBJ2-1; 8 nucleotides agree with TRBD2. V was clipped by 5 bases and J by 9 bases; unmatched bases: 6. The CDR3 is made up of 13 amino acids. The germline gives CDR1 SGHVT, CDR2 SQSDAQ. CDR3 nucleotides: TGTGCCAGCAGCCGATTAACTAGCGGTGAGCAGTTCTTC. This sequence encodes CASSRLTSGEQFF.

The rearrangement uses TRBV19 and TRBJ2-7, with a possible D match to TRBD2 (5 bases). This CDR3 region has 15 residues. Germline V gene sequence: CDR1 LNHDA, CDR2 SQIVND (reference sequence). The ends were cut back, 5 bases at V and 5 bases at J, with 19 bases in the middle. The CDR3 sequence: CASSLGSGSIHEQYF. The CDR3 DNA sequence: TGTGCCAGTAGTTTGGGGAGCGGTAGTATCCACGAGCAGTACTTC.

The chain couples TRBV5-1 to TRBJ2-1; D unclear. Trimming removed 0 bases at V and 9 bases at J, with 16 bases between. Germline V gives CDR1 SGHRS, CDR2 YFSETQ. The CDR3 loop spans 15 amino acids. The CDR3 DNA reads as TGCGCCAGCAGCTTGGAGAACGACACCTCCAGTGAGCAGTTCTTC. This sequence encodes CASSLENDTSSEQFF.

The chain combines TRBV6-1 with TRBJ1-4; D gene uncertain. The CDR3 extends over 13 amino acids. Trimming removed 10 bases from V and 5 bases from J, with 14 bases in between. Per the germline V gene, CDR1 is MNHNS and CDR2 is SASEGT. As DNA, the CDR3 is TGTGCCATCCGGGAGGCCCCGAATGAAAAACTGTTTTTT. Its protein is CAIREAPNEKLFF.

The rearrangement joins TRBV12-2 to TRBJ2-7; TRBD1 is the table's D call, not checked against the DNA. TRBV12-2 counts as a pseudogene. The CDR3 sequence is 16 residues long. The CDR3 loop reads CASRLGLGTGSYEQYF. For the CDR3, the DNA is TGTGCAAGTCGCTTAGGCCTCGGGACAGGGTCCTACGAGCAGTACTTC.

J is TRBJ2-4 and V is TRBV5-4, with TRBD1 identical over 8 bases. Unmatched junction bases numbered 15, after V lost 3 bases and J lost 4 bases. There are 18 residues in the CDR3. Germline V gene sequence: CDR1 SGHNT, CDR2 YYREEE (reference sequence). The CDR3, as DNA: TGTGCCAGCAGCTCAAGAACTCTCAGGGGGCATAGGAAAAACATTCAGTACTTC. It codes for CASSSRTLRGHRKNIQYF.

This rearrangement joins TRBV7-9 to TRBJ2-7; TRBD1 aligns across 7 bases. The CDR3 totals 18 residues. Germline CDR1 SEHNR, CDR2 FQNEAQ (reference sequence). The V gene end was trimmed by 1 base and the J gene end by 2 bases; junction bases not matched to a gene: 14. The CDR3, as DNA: TGTGCCAGCAGCTTAGGGGACAGACCCAACCCCTCCACCTACGAGCAGTACTTC. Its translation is CASSLGDRPNPSTYEQYF.

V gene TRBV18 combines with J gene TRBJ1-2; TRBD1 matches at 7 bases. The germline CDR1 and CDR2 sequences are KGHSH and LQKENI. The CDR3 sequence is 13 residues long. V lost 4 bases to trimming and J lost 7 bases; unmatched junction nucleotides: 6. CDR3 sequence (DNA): TGTGCCAGCTCACAAGACAGGGACAGTGGCTACACCTTC. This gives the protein CASSQDRDSGYTF.

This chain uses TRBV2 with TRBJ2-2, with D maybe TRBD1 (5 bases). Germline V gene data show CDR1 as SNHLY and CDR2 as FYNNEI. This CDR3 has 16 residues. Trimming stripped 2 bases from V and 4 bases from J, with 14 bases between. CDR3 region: CASSERRQGGTGELFF. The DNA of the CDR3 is TGTGCCAGCAGTGAACGGCGGCAGGGTGGCACCGGGGAGCTGTTTTTT.

The CDR3, as DNA: TGTGCCAGCACCACGACAGGGGCTCGCAACAATGAGCAGTTCTTC. It specifies CASTTTGARNNEQFF. J is TRBJ2-1 and V is TRBV27, with 8 bases lining up with TRBD1. Unmatched junction bases numbered 10, after V lost 7 bases and J lost 5 bases. The CDR3 extends over 15 amino acids. Germline V gene sequence: CDR1 MNHEY, CDR2 SMNVEV (reference sequence).

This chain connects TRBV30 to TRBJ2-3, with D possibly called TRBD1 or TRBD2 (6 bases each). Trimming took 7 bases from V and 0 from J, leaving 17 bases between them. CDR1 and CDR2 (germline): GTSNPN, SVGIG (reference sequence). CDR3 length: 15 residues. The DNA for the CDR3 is TGTGCCTCGAGGGGGAGGCTTACTAGCACAGATACGCAGTATTTT. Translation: CASRGRLTSTDTQYF.

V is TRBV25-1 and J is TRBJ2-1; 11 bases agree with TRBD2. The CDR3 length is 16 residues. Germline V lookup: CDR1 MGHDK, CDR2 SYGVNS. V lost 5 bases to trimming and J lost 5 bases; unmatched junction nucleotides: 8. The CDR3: CASSILAGGVHNEQFF. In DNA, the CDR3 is TGTGCCAGCAGTATCCTAGCGGGAGGTGTCCACAATGAGCAGTTCTTC.

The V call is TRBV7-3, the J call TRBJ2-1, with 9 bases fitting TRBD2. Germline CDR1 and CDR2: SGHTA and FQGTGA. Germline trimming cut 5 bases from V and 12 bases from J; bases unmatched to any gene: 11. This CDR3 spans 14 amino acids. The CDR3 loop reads CASSRTSAGDGQFF. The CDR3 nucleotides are TGTGCCAGCAGCCGGACTAGCGCCGGGGATGGGCAGTTCTTC.